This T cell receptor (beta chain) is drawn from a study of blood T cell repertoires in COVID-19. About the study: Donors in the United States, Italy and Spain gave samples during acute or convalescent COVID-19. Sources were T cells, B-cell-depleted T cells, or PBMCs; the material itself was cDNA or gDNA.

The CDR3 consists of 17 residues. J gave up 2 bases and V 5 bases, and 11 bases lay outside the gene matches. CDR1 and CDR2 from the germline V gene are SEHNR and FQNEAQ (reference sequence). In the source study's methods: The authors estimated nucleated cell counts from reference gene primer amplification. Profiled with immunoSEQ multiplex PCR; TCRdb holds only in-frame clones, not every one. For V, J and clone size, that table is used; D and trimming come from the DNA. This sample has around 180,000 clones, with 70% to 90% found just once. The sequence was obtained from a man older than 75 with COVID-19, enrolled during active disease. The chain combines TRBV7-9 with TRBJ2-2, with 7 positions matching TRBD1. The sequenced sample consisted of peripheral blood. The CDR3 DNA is TGTGCCAGCAGCCAATTTGGGGACAGAATTAACACCGGGGAGCTGTTTTTT. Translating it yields CASSQFGDRINTGELFF.